The 8 T cell receptor beta chains listed next were all sequenced from one sample in a study of blood T cell repertoires in COVID-19. TCRdb's copy holds only in-frame clones and misses some; the assay was immunoSEQ multiplex PCR. The table lists tens of thousands of clones, 85% to 90% of them singletons, with roughly 2.9% in the top ten. Sequencing was carried out using peripheral blood. These receptors all come from a man aged 80 or over with acute or convalescent COVID-19.

The gene calls are TRBV2 and TRBJ1-1; 7 bases are shared with TRBD1. Germline CDR1 SNHLY, CDR2 FYNNEI. The CDR3 length is 13 residues. V shed 10 bases, J shed 6 bases, and the junction held 11 bases outside the gene matches. DNA of the CDR3: TGTGCCATCGGACAGGCGGGAAGGGCTGAAGCTTTCTTT. This sequence encodes CAIGQAGRAEAFF.

The chain employs TRBV5-1 and TRBJ2-3; D unclear. The CDR3 runs to 14 residues. Germline assignment: CDR1 SGHRS and CDR2 YFSETQ. V was clipped by 4 bases and J by 0 bases, with 9 bases between them. CDR3 residues: CASSPFASTDTQYF. CDR3 nucleotide sequence: TGCGCCAGCAGCCCTTTCGCGAGCACAGATACGCAGTATTTT.

This chain connects TRBV7-9 to TRBJ1-2; 8 bases agree with TRBD1. CDR1 and CDR2 (germline): SEHNR, FQNEAQ (reference sequence). This CDR3 region has 14 residues. V trimming: 8 bases; J trimming: 2 bases; junction bases outside the gene matches: 7. DNA of the CDR3: TGTGCCAGCGGGGACAGGCTGGGGAACTATGGCTACACCTTC. As protein: CASGDRLGNYGYTF.

The V gene is TRBV5-8, the J gene TRBJ2-1; 8 bases are a match to TRBD2. Germline V gene data show CDR1 as SGHTS and CDR2 as YDEGEE. The V and J ends lost 1 base and 0 bases, in that order; junction bases with no gene match: 9. CDR3 length: 18 amino acids. This CDR3 reads CASSLYGTSQSSYNEQFF. The CDR3 bases are TGTGCCAGCAGCTTGTACGGGACTAGTCAGAGCTCCTACAATGAGCAGTTCTTC.

This clone was observed a single time. This rearrangement joins TRBV25-1 to TRBJ2-3; no definite D call. CDR1 MGHDK and CDR2 SYGVNS come from the germline V gene. V was shortened by 6 bases and J by 3 bases, with 10 bases between the two germline ends. The CDR3 loop spans 13 amino acids. DNA for the CDR3: TGTGCCAGCAGACCAACCGGGACAGATACGCAGTATTTT. Translating gives CASRPTGTDTQYF.

The chain recombines TRBV29-1 with TRBJ2-3; 8 nucleotides agree with TRBD1. The ends lost 8 bases at V and 2 bases at J; junction bases unmatched: 9. Germline CDR1 SQVTM, CDR2 ANQGSEA. The CDR3 runs to 14 residues. CDR3 in DNA: TGCAGCTTCGAACCGGGACAGGTCACAGATACGCAGTATTTT. It codes for CSFEPGQVTDTQYF.

This sequence joins TRBV4-1 and TRBJ2-1; 9 bases are a match to TRBD1. Germline-derived CDR1 and CDR2 are MGHRA and YSYEKL. This CDR3 is built from 15 residues. After removal of 0 bases from V and 15 bases from J, the junction contained 12 bases not matched to a gene. CDR3 region: CASSQDPTGGLLTFF. For the CDR3, the DNA is TGCGCCAGCAGCCAAGACCCGACAGGGGGTTTGCTTACGTTCTTC.

The CDR3 DNA sequence: TGTGCCAGCAGTTACGGGACTAACCAGTACTTC. Protein: CASSYGTNQYF. This rearrangement joins TRBV12-3 or TRBV12-4 to TRBJ2-5, with TRBD2 matching over 7 bases. The CDR3 length is 11 residues. With V trimmed by 4 bases and J by 10 bases, 3 bases remained unmatched.